This is a list of T cell receptor beta chains from one sample in a study of control samples from healthy donors and cancer patients. Sequencing used immunoSEQ multiplex PCR; TCRdb keeps in-frame clones, though not all of them. The data show more than 110,000 clones, with roughly nine tenths seen just once and around 9% held by the top ten. Sequencing input: blood. The receptor source for this set is a woman in her twenties or thirties in good health. Each CDR3 is given with its conserved first and last residue. A D gene is named only where the DNA matches it firmly. A clone size is listed for some rows: how often the clone was seen (once, few, many), or a class if it is expanded.

V	D	J	size	CDR3	DNA
TRBV19	NA	TRBJ2-1	NA	CASSHRVRGEQFF	TGTGCCAGTAGCCACAGGGTTCGAGGTGAGCAGTTCTTC
TRBV19	NA	TRBJ2-2	NA	CASSIEAGRTGELFF	TGTGCCAGTAGTATAGAAGCAGGGCGGACCGGGGAGCTGTTTTTT
TRBV9	NA	TRBJ2-1	NA	CASSVAQLTTYNEQFF	TGTGCCAGCAGCGTAGCTCAGCTGACGACCTACAATGAGCAGTTCTTC
TRBV11-3	TRBD1	TRBJ2-7	NA	CARKSGQPSYEQYF	TGTGCCAGAAAATCGGGACAGCCTTCCTACGAGCAGTACTTC
TRBV25-1	TRBD1	TRBJ2-1	NA	CASSEFGTGDGSYNEQFF	TGTGCCAGCAGTGAATTCGGGACAGGGGACGGCTCCTACAATGAGCAGTTCTTC
TRBV2	NA	TRBJ1-5	NA	CASSLGGMDQPQHF	TGTGCCAGCAGCCTAGGGGGGATGGATCAGCCCCAGCATTTT
TRBV4-2	NA	TRBJ2-7	NA	CASSQVAGSAYEQYF	TGTGCCAGCAGCCAAGTGGCGGGGAGCGCCTACGAGCAGTACTTC
TRBV5-1	TRBD1	TRBJ1-2	NA	CASSWDRGNYGYTF	TGCGCCAGCAGCTGGGACAGGGGAAACTATGGCTACACCTTC
TRBV6-5	TRBD2	TRBJ2-1	NA	CASSTSGRAIEQFF	TGTGCCAGCAGTACTAGCGGGAGGGCCATTGAGCAGTTCTTC
TRBV3-1/TRBV3-2	NA	TRBJ1-3	NA	CASSQTGNTIYF	TGTGCCAGCAGCCAAACTGGAAACACCATATATTTT
TRBV5-1	TRBD1	TRBJ1-4	NA	CASSLAGTENEKLFF	TGCGCCAGCAGCTTGGCCGGGACAGAGAATGAAAAACTGTTTTTT
TRBV7-9	NA	TRBJ1-1	NA	CASSLERWSTEAFF	TGTGCCAGCAGCTTAGAAAGGTGGAGCACTGAAGCTTTCTTT
TRBV5-6	TRBD1	TRBJ1-2	NA	CASLRGEISGYTF	TGTGCCAGCCTCAGGGGGGAGATCTCTGGCTACACCTTC
TRBV9	NA	TRBJ2-5	NA	CASSGWWGPQETQYF	TGTGCCAGCAGCGGGTGGTGGGGTCCGCAAGAGACCCAGTACTTC
TRBV5-1	NA	TRBJ1-3	NA	CASSYGKGSGNTIYF	TGCGCCAGCAGCTACGGGAAGGGCTCTGGAAACACCATATATTTT
TRBV7-2	NA	TRBJ2-5	once	CASSRDAVETQYF	TGTGCCAGCAGCCGGGACGCAGTGGAGACCCAGTACTTC
TRBV18	TRBD1	TRBJ1-4	NA	CASSQQGGNEKLFF	TGTGCCAGCTCGCAACAGGGGGGTAATGAAAAACTGTTTTTT
TRBV5-1	NA	TRBJ2-3	NA	CASSWRTFTDTQYF	TGCGCCAGCAGCTGGAGGACTTTTACAGATACGCAGTATTTT
TRBV30	TRBD1	TRBJ2-7	NA	CASHRGSNEQYF	TGTGCCTCTCACAGGGGTAGCAACGAGCAGTACTTC
TRBV2	NA	TRBJ1-4	NA	CASSGAPGYNEKLFF	TGTGCCAGCAGTGGGGCCCCCGGATATAACGAAAAACTGTTTTTT
TRBV23-1	TRBD2	TRBJ2-5	NA	CASTQSGREVETQYF	TGCGCCAGCACCCAAAGCGGGAGGGAGGTGGAGACCCAGTACTTC
TRBV19	NA	TRBJ1-1	NA	CASSPQTANTEAFF	TGTGCCAGTAGTCCCCAGACGGCGAACACTGAAGCTTTCTTT
TRBV7-2	NA	TRBJ2-5	NA	CASRSGRSEETQYF	TGTGCCAGCAGATCGGGACGTTCCGAAGAGACCCAGTACTTC
TRBV11-2	TRBD2	TRBJ2-7	NA	CASSPAGTSIYEQYF	TGTGCCAGCAGCCCCGCCGGGACTAGCATCTACGAGCAGTACTTC
TRBV6-5	TRBD2	TRBJ2-1	NA	CATDRGLAANNEQFF	TGTGCCACCGATCGAGGGCTAGCGGCTAACAATGAGCAGTTCTTC
TRBV29-1	TRBD1	TRBJ2-7	NA	CSVQTGESYEQYF	TGCAGCGTGCAGACAGGGGAAAGCTACGAGCAGTACTTC
TRBV28	NA	TRBJ2-1	NA	CASRTLGGKSSYNEQFF	TGTGCCAGCAGGACCCTTGGGGGGAAAAGCTCCTACAATGAGCAGTTCTTC
TRBV4-2	NA	TRBJ2-3	few	CASSFRPGADTQYF	TGTGCCAGCAGCTTTCGGCCGGGGGCAGATACGCAGTATTTT
TRBV29-1	NA	TRBJ1-5	NA	CSVATGGNQPQHF	TGCAGCGTTGCAACCGGGGGCAATCAGCCCCAGCATTTT
TRBV2	NA	TRBJ2-3	once	CASRGGRAQSTDTQYF	TGTGCCAGCAGAGGGGGGAGAGCGCAGAGCACAGATACGCAGTATTTT
TRBV9	NA	TRBJ2-2	once	CASSVPGPANTGELFF	TGTGCCAGCAGCGTACCAGGGCCCGCGAACACCGGGGAGCTGTTTTTT
TRBV30	NA	TRBJ1-2	NA	CAWSGGFYGYTF	TGTGCCTGGAGTGGGGGCTTCTATGGCTACACCTTC
TRBV28	TRBD1	TRBJ2-7	NA	CASRPPGQGSYEQYF	TGTGCCAGCAGACCCCCGGGACAGGGGTCCTACGAGCAGTACTTC
TRBV3-1/TRBV3-2	NA	TRBJ2-3	once	CASSQLRGSDTQYF	TGTGCCAGCAGCCAGTTAAGGGGATCGGATACGCAGTATTTT
TRBV19	TRBD1	TRBJ1-3	NA	CASSISSTGSSGNTIYF	TGTGCCAGTAGTATAAGTTCGACAGGGAGCTCTGGAAACACCATATATTTT
TRBV9	TRBD1	TRBJ1-2	NA	CASSGQGRTNYGYTF	TGTGCCAGCAGCGGACAGGGGAGAACAAACTATGGCTACACCTTC
TRBV21-1	NA	TRBJ2-5	NA	CASSKCETLQETQYF	TGTGCCAGCAGCAAATGTGAGACACTTCAGGAGACCCAGTACTTC
TRBV7-8	NA	TRBJ1-1	NA	CASSLEGGNTEAFF	TGTGCCAGCAGCTTAGAGGGAGGTAACACTGAAGCTTTCTTT
TRBV30	TRBD2	TRBJ2-3	NA	CASHSWREGGTDTQYF	TGTGCCTCCCACTCTTGGCGGGAGGGTGGAACAGATACGCAGTATTTT
TRBV27	TRBD1	TRBJ2-7	once	CASSLWQGAHEQYF	TGTGCCAGCAGTTTATGGCAGGGGGCCCACGAGCAGTACTTC
TRBV9	NA	TRBJ1-4	NA	CASSPEYQGLNLNEKLFF	TGTGCCAGCAGCCCTGAGTACCAGGGACTGAACTTGAATGAAAAACTGTTTTTT
TRBV27	NA	TRBJ2-3	medium-sized	CASSSIAAPDTQYF	TGTGCCAGCAGTTCCATCGCAGCACCCGATACGCAGTATTTT